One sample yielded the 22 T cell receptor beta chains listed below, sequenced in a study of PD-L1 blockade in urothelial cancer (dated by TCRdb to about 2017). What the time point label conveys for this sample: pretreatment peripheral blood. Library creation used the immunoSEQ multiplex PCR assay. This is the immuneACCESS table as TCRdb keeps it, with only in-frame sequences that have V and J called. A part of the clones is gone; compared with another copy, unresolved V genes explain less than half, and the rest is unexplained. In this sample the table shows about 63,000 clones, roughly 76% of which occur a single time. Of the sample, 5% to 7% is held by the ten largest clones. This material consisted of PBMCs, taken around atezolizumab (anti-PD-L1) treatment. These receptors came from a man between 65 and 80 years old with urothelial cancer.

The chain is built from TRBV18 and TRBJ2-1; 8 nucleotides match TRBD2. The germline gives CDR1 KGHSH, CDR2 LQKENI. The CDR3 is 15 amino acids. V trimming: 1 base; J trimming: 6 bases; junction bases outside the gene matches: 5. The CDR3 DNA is TGTGCCAGCTCACCACAGCGGGGGCCCCTCAATGAGCAGTTCTTC. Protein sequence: CASSPQRGPLNEQFF.

CDR3 region: CASSYRSNEQYF. As DNA, the CDR3 is TGTGCCAGCAGTTACCGGAGCAACGAGCAGTACTTC. The rearrangement joins TRBV6-6 to TRBJ2-7; no reliable D call. The germline gives CDR1 MNHNY, CDR2 SVGAGI (reference sequence). V lost 2 bases and J 5 bases, leaving 7 bases between the germline ends. The length of the CDR3 is 12 residues.

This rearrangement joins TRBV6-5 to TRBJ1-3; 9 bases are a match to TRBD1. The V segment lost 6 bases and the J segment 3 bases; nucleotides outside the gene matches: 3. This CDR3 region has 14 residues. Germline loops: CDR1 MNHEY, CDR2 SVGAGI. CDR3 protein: CASSRTGDGNTIYF. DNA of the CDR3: TGTGCCAGCAGCAGGACAGGGGATGGAAACACCATATATTTT.

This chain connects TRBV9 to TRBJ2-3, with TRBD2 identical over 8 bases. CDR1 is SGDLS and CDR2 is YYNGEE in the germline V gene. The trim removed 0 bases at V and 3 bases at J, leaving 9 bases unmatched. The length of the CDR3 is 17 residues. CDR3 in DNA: TGTGCCAGCAGCGTAGTGGTTAGCGGGGATGGAACAGATACGCAGTATTTT. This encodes CASSVVVSGDGTDTQYF.

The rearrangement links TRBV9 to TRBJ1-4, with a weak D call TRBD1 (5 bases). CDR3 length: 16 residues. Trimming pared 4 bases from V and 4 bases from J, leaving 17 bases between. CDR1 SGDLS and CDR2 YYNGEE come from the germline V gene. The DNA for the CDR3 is TGTGCCAGCAGCCCCATGTCGGGGGGAAGTAATGAAAAACTGTTTTTT. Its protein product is CASSPMSGGSNEKLFF. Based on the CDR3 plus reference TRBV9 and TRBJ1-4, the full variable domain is DSGVTQTPKHLITATGQRVTLRCSPRSGDLSVYWYQQSLDQGLQFLIQYYNGEERAKGNILERFSAQQFPDLHSELNLSSLELGDSALYFCASSPMSGGSNEKLFFGSGTQLSVL.

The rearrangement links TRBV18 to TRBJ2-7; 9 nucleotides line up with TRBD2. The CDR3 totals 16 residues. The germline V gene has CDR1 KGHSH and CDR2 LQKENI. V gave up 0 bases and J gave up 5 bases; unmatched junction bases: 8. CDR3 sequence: CASSPPGLARRDEQYF. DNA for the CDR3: TGTGCCAGCTCACCACCGGGACTAGCCCGAAGGGACGAGCAGTACTTC.

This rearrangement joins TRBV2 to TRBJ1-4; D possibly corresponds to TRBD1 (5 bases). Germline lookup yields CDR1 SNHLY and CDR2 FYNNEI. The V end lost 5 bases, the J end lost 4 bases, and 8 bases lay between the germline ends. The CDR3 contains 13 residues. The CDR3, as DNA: TGTGCCAGCAGTACAGGACGTAATGAAAAACTGTTTTTT. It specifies CASSTGRNEKLFF.

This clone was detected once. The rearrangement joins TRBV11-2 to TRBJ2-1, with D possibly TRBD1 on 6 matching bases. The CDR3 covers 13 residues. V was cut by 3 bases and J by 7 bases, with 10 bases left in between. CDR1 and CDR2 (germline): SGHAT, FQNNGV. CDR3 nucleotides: TGTGCCAGCAGCTTCCAACAGGGTAATGAGCAGTTCTTC. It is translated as CASSFQQGNEQFF.

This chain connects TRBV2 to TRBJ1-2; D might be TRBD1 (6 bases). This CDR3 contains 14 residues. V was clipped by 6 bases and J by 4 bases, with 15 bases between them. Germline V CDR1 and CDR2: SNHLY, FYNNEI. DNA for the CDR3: TGTGCCAGCAGGGGGGCAGGGAATGTCTATGGCTACACCTTC. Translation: CASRGAGNVYGYTF. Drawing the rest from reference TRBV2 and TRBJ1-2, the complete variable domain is EPEVTQTPSHQVTQMGQEVILRCVPISNHLYFYWYRQILGQKVEFLVSFYNNEISEKSEIFDDQFSVERPDGSNFTLKIRSTKLEDSAMYFCASRGAGNVYGYTFGSGTRLTVV.

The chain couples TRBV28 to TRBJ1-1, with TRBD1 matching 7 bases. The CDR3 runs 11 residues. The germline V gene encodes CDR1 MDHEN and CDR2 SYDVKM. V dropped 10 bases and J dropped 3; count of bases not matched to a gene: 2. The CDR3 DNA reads TGTGCCACTCAGGGGGACACTGAAGCTTTCTTT. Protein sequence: CATQGDTEAFF. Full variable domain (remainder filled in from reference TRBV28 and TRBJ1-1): DVKVTQSSRYLVKRTGEKVFLECVQDMDHENMFWYRQDPGLGLRLIYFSYDVKMKEKGDIPEGYSVSREKKERFSLILESASTNQTSMYLCATQGDTEAFFGQGTRLTVV.

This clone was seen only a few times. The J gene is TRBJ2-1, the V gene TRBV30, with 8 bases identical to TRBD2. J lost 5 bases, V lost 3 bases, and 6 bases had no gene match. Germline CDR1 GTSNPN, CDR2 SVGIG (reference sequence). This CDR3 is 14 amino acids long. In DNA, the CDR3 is TGTGCCTGGAGAAGAGCGGGAGTACACAATGAGCAGTTCTTC. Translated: CAWRRAGVHNEQFF.

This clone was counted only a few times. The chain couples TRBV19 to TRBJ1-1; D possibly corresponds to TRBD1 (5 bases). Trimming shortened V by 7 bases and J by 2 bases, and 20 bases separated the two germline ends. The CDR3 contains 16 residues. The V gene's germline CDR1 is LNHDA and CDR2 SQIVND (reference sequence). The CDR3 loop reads CASTHIGGRTNTEAFF. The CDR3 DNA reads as TGTGCCAGTACCCATATTGGTGGCAGGACAAACACTGAAGCTTTCTTT.

This chain's CDR3 is CASRGQGFNNEQFF. The CDR3 nucleotides are TGTGCCAGCCGGGGACAGGGGTTCAACAATGAGCAGTTCTTC. The chain links TRBV25-1 to TRBJ2-1, with TRBD1 matching over 10 bases. With V trimmed by 8 bases and J by 5 bases, 6 bases remained unmatched. This CDR3 contains 14 residues. Germline V gives CDR1 MGHDK, CDR2 SYGVNS.

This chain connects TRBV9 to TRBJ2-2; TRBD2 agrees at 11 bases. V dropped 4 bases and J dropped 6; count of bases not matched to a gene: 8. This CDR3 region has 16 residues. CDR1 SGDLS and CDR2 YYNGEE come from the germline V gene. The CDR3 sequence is CASSRLAGLGAGELFF. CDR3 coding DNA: TGTGCCAGCAGCCGACTAGCGGGACTAGGGGCCGGGGAGCTGTTTTTT.

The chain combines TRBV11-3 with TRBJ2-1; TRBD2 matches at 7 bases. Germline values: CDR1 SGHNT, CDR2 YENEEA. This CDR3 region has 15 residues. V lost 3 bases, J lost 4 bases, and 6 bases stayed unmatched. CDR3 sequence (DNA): TGTGCCAGCAGCTTCAGGCGGGGGTCGTACAATGAGCAGTTCTTC. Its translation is CASSFRRGSYNEQFF.

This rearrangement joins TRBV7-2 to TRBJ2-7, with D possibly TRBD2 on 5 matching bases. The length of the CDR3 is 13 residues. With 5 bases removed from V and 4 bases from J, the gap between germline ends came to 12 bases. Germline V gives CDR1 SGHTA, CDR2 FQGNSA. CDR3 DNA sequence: TGTGCCAGCAGCCCCACGGGATCATACGAGCAGTACTTC. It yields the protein CASSPTGSYEQYF.

This CDR3 reads CASTRESSRSEQYF. In DNA form, the CDR3 reads TGTGCCAGCACGAGGGAAAGTAGTCGATCCGAGCAGTACTTC. The J gene is TRBJ2-7, the V gene TRBV2; a possible D gene is TRBD2 (5 bases). V was cut by 7 bases and J by 6 bases, with 19 bases left in between. The CDR3 spans 14 residues. In germline, CDR1 is SNHLY, CDR2 FYNNEI.

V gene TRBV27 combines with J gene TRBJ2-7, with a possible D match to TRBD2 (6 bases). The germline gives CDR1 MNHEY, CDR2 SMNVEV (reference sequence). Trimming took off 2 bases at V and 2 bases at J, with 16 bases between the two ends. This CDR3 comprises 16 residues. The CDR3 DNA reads TGTGCCAGCAGTTTAGGAGGGACTTTAATACCCTACGAGCAGTACTTC. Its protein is CASSLGGTLIPYEQYF.

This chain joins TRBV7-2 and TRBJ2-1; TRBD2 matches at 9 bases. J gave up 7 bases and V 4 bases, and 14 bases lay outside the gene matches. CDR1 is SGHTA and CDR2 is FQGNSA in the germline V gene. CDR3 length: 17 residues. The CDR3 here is CASSSGRGSGSRNEQFF. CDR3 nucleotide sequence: TGTGCCAGCAGCTCCGGCCGTGGTAGCGGGAGTCGTAATGAGCAGTTCTTC.

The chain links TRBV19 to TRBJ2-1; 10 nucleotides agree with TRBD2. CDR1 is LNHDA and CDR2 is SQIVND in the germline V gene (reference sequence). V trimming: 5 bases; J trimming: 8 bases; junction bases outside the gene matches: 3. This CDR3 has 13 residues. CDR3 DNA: TGTGCCAGTAGTCTCGGACTAGCGGATGAGCAGTTCTTC. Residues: CASSLGLADEQFF. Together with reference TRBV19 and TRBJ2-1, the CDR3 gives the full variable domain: DGGITQSPKYLFRKEGQNVTLSCEQNLNHDAMYWYRQDPGQGLRLIYYSQIVNDFQKGDIAEGYSVSREKKESFPLTVTSAQKNPTAFYLCASSLGLADEQFFGPGTRLTVL.

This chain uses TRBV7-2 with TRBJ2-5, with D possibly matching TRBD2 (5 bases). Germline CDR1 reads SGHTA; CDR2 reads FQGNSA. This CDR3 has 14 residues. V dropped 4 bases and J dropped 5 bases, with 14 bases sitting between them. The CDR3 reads CASSYEAVRETQYF. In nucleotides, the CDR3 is TGTGCCAGCAGCTACGAAGCGGTCCGGGAGACCCAGTACTTC.

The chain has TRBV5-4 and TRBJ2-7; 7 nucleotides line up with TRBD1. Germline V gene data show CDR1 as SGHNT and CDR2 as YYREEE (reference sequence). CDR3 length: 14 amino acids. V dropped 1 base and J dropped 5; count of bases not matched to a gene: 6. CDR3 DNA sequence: TGTGCCAGCAGCTTGAACAGGGGAAAGGACGAGCAGTACTTC. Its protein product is CASSLNRGKDEQYF.